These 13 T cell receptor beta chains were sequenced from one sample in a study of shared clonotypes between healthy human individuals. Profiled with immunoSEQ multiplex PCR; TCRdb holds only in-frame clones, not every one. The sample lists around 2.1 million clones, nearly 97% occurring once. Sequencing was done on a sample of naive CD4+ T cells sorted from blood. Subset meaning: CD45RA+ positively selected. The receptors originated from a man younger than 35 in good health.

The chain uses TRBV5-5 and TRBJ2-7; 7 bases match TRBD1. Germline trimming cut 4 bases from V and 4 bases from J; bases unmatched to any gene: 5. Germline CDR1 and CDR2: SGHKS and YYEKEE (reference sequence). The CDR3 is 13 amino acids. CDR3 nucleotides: TGTGCCAGCAGCCCGACAGGGCGGTACGAGCAGTACTTC. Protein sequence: CASSPTGRYEQYF.

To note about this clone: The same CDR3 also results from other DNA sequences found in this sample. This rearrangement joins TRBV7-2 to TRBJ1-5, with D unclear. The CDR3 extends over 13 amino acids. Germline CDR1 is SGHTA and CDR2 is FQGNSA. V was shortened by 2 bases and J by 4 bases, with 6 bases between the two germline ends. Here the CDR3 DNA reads TGTGCCAGCAGCTTACGGGTGAATCAGCCCCAGCATTTT. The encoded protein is CASSLRVNQPQHF.

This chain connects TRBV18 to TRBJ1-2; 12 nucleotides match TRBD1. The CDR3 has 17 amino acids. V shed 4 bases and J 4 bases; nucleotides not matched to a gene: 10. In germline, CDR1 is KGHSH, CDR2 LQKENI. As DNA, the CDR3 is TGTGCCAGCTCACACTCGTCCGGGACAGGGGGCAGCTATGGCTACACCTTC. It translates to CASSHSSGTGGSYGYTF.

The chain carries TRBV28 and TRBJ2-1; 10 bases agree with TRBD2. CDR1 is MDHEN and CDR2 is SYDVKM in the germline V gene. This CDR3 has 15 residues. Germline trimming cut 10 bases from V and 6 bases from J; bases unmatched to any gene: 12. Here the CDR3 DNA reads TGTGCCACCGCCTTGAGCGGGGGGGCCGTCAATGAGCAGTTCTTC. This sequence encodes CATALSGGAVNEQFF.

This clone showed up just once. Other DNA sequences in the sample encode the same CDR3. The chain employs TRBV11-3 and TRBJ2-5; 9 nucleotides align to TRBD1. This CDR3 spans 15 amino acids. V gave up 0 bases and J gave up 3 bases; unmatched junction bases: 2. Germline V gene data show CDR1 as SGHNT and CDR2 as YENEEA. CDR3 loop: CASSLDGTGKETQYF. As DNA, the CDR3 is TGTGCCAGCAGCTTAGATGGGACAGGGAAAGAGACCCAGTACTTC. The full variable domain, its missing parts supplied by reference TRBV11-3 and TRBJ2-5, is EAGVVQSPRYKIIEKKQPVAFWCNPISGHNTLYWYLQNLGQGPELLIRYENEEAVDDSQLPKDRFSAERLKGVDSTLKIQPAELGDSAVYLCASSLDGTGKETQYFGPGTRLLVL.

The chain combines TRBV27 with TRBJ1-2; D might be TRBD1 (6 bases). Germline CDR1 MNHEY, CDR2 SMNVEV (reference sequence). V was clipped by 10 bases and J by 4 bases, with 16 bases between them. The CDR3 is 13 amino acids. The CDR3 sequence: CATKLKGGYGYTF. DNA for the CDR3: TGTGCCACTAAGCTGAAAGGGGGCTATGGCTACACCTTC.

The CDR3 loop reads CASTQKETQYF. CDR3 nucleotides: TGTGCCAGCACTCAAAAAGAGACCCAGTACTTC. The chain couples TRBV6-5 to TRBJ2-5; D is undetermined. The V and J ends lost 7 bases and 3 bases respectively, with 6 bases between them. This CDR3 contains 11 residues. Per germline, CDR1 MNHEY and CDR2 SVGAGI.

The CDR3 nucleotides are TGTGCCAGCAGCTTAAGGTCGGATAATGAAAAACTGTTTTTT. The encoded protein is CASSLRSDNEKLFF. The V call is TRBV7-9, the J call TRBJ1-4; no firm D call. Germline CDR1 is SEHNR and CDR2 is FQNEAQ (reference sequence). The CDR3 is 14 residues long. The V end was cut by 2 bases, the J end by 4 bases, with 8 bases between.

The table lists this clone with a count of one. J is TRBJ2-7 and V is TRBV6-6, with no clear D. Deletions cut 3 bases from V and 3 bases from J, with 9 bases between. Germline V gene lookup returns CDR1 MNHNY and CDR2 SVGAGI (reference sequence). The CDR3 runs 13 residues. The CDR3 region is CASSYAAIYEQYF. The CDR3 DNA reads TGTGCCAGCAGTTATGCCGCTATCTACGAGCAGTACTTC.

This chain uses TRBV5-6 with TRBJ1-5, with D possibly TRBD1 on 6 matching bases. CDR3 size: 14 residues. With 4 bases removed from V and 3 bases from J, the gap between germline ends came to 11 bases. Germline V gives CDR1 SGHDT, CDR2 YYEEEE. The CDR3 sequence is CASSRGQYNQPQHF. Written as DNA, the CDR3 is TGTGCCAGCAGCCGAGGACAGTACAATCAGCCCCAGCATTTT.

CDR3 region: CASSFKENTEAFF. CDR3 bases: TGTGCCAGCAGCTTTAAAGAGAACACTGAAGCTTTCTTT. The chain employs TRBV5-4 and TRBJ1-1; D not certain. V dropped 2 bases and J dropped 1 base, with 6 bases sitting between them. CDR3 length: 13 residues. Germline CDR1 is SGHNT and CDR2 is YYREEE (reference sequence). Drawing the rest from reference TRBV5-4 and TRBJ1-1, the complete variable domain is ETGVTQSPTHLIKTRGQQVTLRCSSQSGHNTVSWYQQALGQGPQFIFQYYREEENGRGNFPPRFSGLQFPNYSSELNVNALELDDSALYLCASSFKENTEAFFGQGTRLTVV.

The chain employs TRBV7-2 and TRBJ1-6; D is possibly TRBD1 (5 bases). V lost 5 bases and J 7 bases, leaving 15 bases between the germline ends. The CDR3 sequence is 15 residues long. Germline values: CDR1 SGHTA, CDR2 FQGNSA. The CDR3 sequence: CASSQPGPQNSPLHF. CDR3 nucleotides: TGTGCCAGCAGCCAGCCGGGACCGCAAAATTCACCCCTCCACTTT.

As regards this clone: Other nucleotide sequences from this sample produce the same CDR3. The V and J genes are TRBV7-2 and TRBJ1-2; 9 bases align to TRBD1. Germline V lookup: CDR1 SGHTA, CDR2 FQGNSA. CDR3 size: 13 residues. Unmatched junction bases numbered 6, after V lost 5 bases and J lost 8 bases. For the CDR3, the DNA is TGTGCCAGCAGCCCGGGACAGGGTCGCGGCTACACCTTC. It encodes CASSPGQGRGYTF.